This record looks at one T cell receptor (beta chain) sequence and its context. This clone was counted between two and nine times. Its antigen has not been determined. Qualities for individual bases were not recorded, and no much larger clone is one base off. Deletion took 4 bases off V and 4 bases off J, with a span of 17 bases between the germline ends. The CDR3, from cysteine to phenylalanine, totals 15 residues. The CDR3 DNA has 45 bases and is translated from base 1. The germline V gene provides CDR1 SGHRS and CDR2 YFSETQ. These data are taken from a study of blood T cell repertoires in COVID-19 (dated by TCRdb to the early 2020s). Regarding the study in general: Samples covering the acute and convalescent phases of COVID-19 were provided by collaborators in the United States, Italy and Spain. The prospective study material was composed of cDNA or gDNA derived from T cells, B-cell-depleted T cells, or PBMCs. A freely available public database, intended as a resource for researchers studying the immune response to SARS-CoV-2, is where the repertoires were released. The samples were drawn from two sources: the first 160 participants of the ongoing ImmuneRACE study, and over 950 subjects contributed by 6 global collaborators. Where HLA class I and class II types were available, the types were taken from metadata supplied by the sample provider, not from assay-based typing. Deeply sampled blood TCRbeta repertoires from subjects exposed to, actively infected with, or recovered from COVID-19 were included in the dataset. Sample metadata almost always included a de-identified subject ID, COVID-19 status, age in years and sex. What the authors observed across the whole study: Clinical and demographic metadata were provided uncurated, with the amount varying by source and participant.

TCRbeta CDR3 regions were amplified from genomic DNA using the immunoSEQ Assay, a bias-controlled multiplex PCR. Regarding the original processing steps: The number of nucleated cells in each sample was estimated from the amplification of reference gene primers within the assay. To quantify the absolute abundance of each unique TCRbeta CDR3 rearrangement, sequence reads were collapsed and filtered. For each sample, productive Simpson clonality was calculated as the square root of Simpson's diversity index across productive rearrangements. TCRdb provides this immuneACCESS table in a form limited to in-frame rearrangements. Some clones are lacking; in checked studies, under half of them reflect an unresolved V gene, and why the rest are absent is not known. The D gene and trimming were derived from the DNA, and the V and J assignments and clone size from that table. The sample profile shows more than 130,000 clones; 85% to 90% of them were found once. Jointly, the top ten make up around 4.5% of the sample.

Whole blood was collected in K2EDTA tubes by collaborating institutions according to the institutions' own protocols. For TCRbeta analysis, collaborators shipped samples as frozen whole blood, isolated PBMCs, or DNA extracted from either of those sample types. The sample was peripheral blood. The chain is assembled from TRBV5-1 and TRBJ1-2; the D gene assignment is ambiguous. This clonotype was sampled from a woman in her thirties or forties with acute or convalescent COVID-19. The CDR3 here reads CASSPRSQSGYGYTF. The bases read TGCGCCAGCAGCCCGCGGTCCCAAAGTGGCTATGGCTACACCTTC.